This T cell receptor beta chain is drawn from a study of cytotoxic CD8 clonotypes in ibrutinib-treated CLL. Study details: Sequenced samples delivered averages of around 250,000 productive templates and roughly 94,000 productive rearrangements.

There are a few counts of this clone. Sequenced by immunoSEQ multiplex PCR; TCRdb stores in-frame clones only, minus some. The sample holds around 140,000 clones, around 77% seen once. J lost 5 bases, V lost 1 base, and 2 bases had no gene match. Looked up from germline, CDR1 is SGHTA and CDR2 is FQGNSA. This CDR3 has 14 amino acids. The sample in question was PBMCs, obtained after 12 months of ibrutinib treatment. The sequence was collected from a human donor with chronic lymphocytic leukemia. The gene calls are TRBV7-2 and TRBJ1-5, with 7 nucleotides matching TRBD1. The CDR3: CASSLGTGDQPQHF. In DNA, the CDR3 is TGTGCCAGCAGCTTAGGTACAGGGGATCAGCCCCAGCATTTT.